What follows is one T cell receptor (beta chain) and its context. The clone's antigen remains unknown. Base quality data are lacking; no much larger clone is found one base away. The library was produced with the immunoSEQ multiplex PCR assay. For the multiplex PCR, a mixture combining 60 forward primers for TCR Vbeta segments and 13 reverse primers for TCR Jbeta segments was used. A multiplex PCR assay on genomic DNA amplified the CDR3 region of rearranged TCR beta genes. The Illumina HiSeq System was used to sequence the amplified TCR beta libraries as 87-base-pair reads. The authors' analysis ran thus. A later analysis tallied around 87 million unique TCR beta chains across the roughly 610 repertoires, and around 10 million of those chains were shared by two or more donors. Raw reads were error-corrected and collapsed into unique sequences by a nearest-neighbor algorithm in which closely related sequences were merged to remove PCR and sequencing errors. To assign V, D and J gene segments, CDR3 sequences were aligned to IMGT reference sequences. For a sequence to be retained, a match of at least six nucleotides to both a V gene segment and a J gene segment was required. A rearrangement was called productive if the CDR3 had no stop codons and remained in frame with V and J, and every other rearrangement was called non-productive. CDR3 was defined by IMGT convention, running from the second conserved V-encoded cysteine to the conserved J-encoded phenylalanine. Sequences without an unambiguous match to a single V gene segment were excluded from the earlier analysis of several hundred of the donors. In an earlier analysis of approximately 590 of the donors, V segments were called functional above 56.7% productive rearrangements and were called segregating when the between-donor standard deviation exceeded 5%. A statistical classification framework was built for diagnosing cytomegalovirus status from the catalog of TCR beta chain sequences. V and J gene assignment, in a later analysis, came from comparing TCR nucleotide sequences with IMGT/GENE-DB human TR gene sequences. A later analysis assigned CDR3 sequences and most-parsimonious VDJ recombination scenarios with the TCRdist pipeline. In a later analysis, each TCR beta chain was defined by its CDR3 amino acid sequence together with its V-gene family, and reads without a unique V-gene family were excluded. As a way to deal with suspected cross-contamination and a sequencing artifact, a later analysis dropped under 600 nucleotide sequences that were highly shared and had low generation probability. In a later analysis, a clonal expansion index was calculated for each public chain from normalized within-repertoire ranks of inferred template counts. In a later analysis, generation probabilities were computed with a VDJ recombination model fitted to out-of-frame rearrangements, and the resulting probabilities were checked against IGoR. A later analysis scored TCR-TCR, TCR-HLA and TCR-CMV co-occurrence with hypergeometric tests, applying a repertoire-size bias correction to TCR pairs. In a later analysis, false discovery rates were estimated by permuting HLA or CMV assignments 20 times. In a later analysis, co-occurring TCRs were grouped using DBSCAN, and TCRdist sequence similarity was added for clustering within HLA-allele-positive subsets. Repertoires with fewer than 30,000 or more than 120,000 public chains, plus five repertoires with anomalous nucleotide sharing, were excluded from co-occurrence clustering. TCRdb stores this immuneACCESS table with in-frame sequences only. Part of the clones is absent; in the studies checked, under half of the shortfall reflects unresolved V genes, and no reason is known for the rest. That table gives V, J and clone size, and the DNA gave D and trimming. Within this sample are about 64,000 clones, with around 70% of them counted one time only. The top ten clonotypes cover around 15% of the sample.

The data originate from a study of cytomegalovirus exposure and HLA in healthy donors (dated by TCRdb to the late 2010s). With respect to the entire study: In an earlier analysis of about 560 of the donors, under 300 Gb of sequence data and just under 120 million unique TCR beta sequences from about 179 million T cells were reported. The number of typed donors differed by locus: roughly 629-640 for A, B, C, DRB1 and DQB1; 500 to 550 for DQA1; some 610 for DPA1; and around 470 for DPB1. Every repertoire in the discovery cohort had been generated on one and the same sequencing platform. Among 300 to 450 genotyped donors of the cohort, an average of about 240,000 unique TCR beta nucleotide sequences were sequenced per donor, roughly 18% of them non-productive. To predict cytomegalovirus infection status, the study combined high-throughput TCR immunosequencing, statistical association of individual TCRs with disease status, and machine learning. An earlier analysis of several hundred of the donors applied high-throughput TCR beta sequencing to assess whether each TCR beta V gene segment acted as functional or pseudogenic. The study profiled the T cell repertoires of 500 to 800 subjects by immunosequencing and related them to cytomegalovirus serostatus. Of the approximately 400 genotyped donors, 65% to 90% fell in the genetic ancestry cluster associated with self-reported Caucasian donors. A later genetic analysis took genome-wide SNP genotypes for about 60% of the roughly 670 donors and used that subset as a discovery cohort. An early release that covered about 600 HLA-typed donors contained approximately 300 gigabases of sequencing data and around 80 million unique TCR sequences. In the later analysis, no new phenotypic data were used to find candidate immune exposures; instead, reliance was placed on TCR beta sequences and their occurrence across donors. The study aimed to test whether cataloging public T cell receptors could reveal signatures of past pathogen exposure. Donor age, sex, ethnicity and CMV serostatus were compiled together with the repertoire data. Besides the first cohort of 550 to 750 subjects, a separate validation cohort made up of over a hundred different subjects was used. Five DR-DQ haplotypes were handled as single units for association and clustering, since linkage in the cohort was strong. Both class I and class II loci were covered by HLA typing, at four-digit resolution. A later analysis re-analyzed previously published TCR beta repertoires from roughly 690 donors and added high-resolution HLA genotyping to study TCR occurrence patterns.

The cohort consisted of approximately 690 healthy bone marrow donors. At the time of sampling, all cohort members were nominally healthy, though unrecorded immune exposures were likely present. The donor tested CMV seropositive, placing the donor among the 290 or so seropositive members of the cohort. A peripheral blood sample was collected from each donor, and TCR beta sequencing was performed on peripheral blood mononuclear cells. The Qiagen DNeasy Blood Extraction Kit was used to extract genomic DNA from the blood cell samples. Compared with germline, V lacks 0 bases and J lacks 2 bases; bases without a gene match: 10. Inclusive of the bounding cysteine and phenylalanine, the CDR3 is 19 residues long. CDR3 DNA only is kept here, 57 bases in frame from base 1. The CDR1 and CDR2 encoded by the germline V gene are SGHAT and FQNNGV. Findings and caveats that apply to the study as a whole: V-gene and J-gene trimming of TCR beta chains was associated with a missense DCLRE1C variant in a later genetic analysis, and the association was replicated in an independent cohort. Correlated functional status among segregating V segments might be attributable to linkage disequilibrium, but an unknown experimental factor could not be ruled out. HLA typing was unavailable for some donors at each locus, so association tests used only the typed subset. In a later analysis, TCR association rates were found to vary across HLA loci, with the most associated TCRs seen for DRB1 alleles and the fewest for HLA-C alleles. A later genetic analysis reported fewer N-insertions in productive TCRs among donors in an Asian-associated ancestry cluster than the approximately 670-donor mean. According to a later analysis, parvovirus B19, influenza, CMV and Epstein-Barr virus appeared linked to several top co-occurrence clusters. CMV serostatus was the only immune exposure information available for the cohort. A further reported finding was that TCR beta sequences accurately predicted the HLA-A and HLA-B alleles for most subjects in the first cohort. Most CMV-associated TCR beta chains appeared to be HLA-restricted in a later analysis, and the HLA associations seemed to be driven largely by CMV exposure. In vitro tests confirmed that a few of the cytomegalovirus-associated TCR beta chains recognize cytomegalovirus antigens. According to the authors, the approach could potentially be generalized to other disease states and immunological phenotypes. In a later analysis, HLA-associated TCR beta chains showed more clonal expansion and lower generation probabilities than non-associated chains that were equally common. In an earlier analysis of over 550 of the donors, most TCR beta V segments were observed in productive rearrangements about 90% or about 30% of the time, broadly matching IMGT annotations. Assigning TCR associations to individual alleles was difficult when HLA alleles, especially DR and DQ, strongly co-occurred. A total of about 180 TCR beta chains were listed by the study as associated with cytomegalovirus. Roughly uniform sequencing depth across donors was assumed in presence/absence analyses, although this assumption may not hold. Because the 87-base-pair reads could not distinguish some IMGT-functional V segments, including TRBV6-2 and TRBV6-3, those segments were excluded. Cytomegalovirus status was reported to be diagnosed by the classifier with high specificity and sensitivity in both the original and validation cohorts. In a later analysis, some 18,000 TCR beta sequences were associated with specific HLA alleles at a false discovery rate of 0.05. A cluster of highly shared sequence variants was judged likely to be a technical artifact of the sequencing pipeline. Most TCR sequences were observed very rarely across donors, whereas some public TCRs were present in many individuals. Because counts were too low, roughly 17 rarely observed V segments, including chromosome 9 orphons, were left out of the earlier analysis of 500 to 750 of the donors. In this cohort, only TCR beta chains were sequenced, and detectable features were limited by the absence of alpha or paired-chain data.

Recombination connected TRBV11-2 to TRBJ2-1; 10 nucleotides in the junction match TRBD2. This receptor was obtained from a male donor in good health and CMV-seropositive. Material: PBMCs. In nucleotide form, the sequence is TGTGCCAGCAGCTTAGAGGTAGCGGGGGGTCCCTTCCCCTACAATGAGCAGTTCTTC. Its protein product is CASSLEVAGGPFPYNEQFF.